This TCR beta chain derives from a study of T cells in Graves' hyperthyroidism and ophthalmopathy. On the study more broadly: Peripheral blood was obtained at initial diagnosis, preceding any treatment. Findings and caveats of the study: Ophthalmopathy was told apart from stable hyperthyroidism by a 13 V-J model. Most clonotypes expanded in thyroid above 0.001 were likewise present in blood.

This clonotype appeared many times. The antigen is not known. CDR3 size: 14 residues. Germline V lookup: CDR1 DFQATT, CDR2 SNEGSKA (reference sequence). Trimming stripped 6 bases from V and 0 bases from J, with 12 bases between. Authors of the study amplified TCR beta CDR3 regions from RNA transcripts. A first-round RT-PCR of the TCR CDR3 used the HTBI primer set. TCRdb reprocessed the multiplex PCR reads with MiXCR, giving one entry per CDR3 protein. The sample has about 500,000 distinct CDR3 sequences; about 15% are singletons. The chain recombines TRBV20-1 with TRBJ2-1; TRBD2 might be the D (6 bases). The receptor was derived from a young woman with Graves' hyperthyroidism. Material: blood. CDR3 DNA sequence: TGCAGTGCAACGACTAGTGCCTCCTACAATGAGCAGTTCTTC. Translating it yields CSATTSASYNEQFF.